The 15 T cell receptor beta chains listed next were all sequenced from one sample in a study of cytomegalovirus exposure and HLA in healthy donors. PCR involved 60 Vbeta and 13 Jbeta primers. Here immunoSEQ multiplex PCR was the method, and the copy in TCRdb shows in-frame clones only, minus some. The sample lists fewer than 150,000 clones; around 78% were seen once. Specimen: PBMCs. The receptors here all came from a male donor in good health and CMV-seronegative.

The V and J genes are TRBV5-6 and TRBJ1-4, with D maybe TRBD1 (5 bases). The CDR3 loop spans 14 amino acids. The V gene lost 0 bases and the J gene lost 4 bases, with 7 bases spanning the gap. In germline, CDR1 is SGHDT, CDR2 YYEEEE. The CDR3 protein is CASSLGQYNEKLFF. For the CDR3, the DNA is TGTGCCAGCAGCTTGGGACAGTATAATGAAAAACTGTTTTTT.

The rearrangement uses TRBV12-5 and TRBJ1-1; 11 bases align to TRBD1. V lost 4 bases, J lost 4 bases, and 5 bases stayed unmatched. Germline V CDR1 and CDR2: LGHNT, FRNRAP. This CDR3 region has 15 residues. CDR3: CASGSRTGGPTEAFF. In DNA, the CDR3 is TGTGCTAGTGGTTCCCGGACAGGGGGCCCCACTGAAGCTTTCTTT.

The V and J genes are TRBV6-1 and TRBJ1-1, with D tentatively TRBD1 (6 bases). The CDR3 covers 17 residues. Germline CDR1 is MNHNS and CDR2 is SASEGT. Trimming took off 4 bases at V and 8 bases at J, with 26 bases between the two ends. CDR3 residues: CASSGGGWGGRLEEAFF. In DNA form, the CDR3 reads TGTGCCAGCAGTGGGGGGGGTTGGGGGGGGCGGTTAGAAGAAGCTTTCTTT.

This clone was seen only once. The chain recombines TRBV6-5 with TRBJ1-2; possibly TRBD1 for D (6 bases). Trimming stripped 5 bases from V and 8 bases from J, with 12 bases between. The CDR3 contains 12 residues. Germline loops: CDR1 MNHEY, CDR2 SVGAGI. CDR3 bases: TGTGCCAGCAGTAGAGGGGGGGGAGGCTACACCTTC. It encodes CASSRGGGGYTF.

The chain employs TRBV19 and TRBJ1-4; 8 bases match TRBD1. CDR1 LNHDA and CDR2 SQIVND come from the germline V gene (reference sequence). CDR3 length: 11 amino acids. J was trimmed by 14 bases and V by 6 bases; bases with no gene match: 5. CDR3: CASRDRVALFF. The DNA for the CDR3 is TGTGCCAGTAGGGACAGGGTAGCCCTGTTTTTT.

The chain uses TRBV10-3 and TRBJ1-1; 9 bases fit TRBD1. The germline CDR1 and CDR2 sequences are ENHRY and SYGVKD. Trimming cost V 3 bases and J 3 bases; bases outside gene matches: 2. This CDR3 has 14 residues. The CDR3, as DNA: TGTGCCATCAGTGAACAGGGGGCCGACACTGAAGCTTTCTTT. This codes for CAISEQGADTEAFF.

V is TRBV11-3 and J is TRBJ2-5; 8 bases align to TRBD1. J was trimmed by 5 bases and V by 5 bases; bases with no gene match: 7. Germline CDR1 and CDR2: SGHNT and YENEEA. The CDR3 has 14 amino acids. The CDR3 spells CASSPTGAGETQYF. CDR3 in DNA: TGTGCCAGCAGCCCGACAGGGGCGGGCGAGACCCAGTACTTC.

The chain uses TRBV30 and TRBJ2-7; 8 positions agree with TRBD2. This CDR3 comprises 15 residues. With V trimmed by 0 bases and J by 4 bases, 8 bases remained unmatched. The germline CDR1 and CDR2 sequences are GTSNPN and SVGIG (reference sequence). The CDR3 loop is CAWSVQLGGVYEQYF. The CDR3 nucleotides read TGTGCCTGGAGTGTACAACTCGGGGGGGTGTACGAGCAGTACTTC.

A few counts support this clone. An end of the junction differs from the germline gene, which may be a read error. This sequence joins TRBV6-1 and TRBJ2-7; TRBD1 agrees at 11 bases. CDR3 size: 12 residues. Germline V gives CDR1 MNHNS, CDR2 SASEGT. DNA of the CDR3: TGTGCCAGCAGTGGGGGACCGGGACAGGGGGACTTC. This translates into CASSGGPGQGDF.

The CDR3 coding sequence is TGTGCCAGCAGCTTAGATCGGTATTCACCCCTCCACTTT. It yields the protein CASSLDRYSPLHF. The chain is built from TRBV11-3 and TRBJ1-6; no reliable D call. The V end lost 0 bases, the J end lost 8 bases, and 5 bases lay between the germline ends. This CDR3 is built from 13 residues. Germline lookup yields CDR1 SGHNT and CDR2 YENEEA.

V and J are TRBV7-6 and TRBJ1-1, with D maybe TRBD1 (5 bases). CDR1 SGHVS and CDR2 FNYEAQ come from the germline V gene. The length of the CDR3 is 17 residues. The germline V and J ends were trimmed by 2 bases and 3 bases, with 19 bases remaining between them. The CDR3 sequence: CASSLSRAVVLDTEAFF. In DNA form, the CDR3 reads TGTGCCAGCAGCTTATCCAGGGCAGTGGTTCTGGACACTGAAGCTTTCTTT.

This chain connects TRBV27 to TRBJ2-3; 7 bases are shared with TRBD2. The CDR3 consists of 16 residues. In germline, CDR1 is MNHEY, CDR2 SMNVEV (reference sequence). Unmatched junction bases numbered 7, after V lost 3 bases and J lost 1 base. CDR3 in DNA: TGTGCCAGCAGTTTGCGCCTAGCGGTGGGCACAGATACGCAGTATTTT. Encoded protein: CASSLRLAVGTDTQYF.

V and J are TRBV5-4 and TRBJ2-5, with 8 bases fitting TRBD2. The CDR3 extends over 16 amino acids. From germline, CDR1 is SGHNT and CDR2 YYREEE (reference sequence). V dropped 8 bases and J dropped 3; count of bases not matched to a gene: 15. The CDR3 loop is CASRPGRGAAKETQYF. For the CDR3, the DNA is TGTGCCAGTCGCCCCGGGAGGGGTGCCGCGAAAGAGACCCAGTACTTC.

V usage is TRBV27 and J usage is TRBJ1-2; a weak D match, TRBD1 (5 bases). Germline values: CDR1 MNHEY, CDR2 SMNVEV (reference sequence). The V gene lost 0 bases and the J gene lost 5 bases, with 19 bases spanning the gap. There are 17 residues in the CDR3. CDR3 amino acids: CASSLSVGLLGGYGYTF. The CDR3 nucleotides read TGTGCCAGCAGTTTATCCGTGGGACTTCTAGGAGGGTATGGCTACACCTTC.

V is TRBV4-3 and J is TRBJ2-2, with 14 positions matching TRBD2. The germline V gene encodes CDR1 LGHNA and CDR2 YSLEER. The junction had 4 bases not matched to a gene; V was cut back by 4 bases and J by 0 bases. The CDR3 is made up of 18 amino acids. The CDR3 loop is CASSPGTSGGTNTGELFF. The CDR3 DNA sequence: TGCGCCAGCAGCCCAGGGACTAGCGGGGGTACGAACACCGGGGAGCTGTTTTTT.